This section outlines one T cell receptor beta chain sequence together with its context. The junction and the germline gene differ at one end; a read error may be behind it. Per the germline V gene, CDR1 is ENHRY and CDR2 is SYGVKD. This CDR3 has 12 amino acids. The data are from a study of tumor-infiltrating lymphocytes in localized non-small cell lung cancer. Some clones are missing from TCRdb's copy, which holds only in-frame ones; the method was immunoSEQ multiplex PCR. The profile shows some 15,000 clones, 81% of them singletons. This chain joins TRBV10-3 and TRBJ1-2; 9 positions agree with TRBD1. This clonotype was sampled from a human donor with non-small cell lung cancer. Sequencing was performed on lung tumor tissue. The CDR3 loop is CAILGTGSVFAF. CDR3 DNA sequence: TGTGCCATCCTAGGGACAGGGTCGGTTTTCGCCTTC.